Below, 23 T cell receptor beta chains from the same sample are listed, as sequenced in a study of CD8+ T cells in alopecia areata. Once RNA had been extracted, it was reverse transcribed into cDNA to act as the sequencing template. Assay used: immunoSEQ multiplex PCR; TCRdb lists only in-frame clones, some missing. The table includes 75,000 to 100,000 clones, 70% to 80% detected once. Stated treatment: oral pan-JAK inhibitor, 5-10 mg twice daily. The sequencing here drew on CD8+ T cells sorted from blood, taken at week 44, from a patient treated with tofacitinib. These TCRs come from a human donor with alopecia areata.

This sequence joins TRBV5-6 and TRBJ2-3, with D possibly TRBD1 on 6 matching bases. Trimming left V 4 bases short and J 2 bases short, with 17 bases between. The CDR3 is 16 residues long. Germline CDR1 SGHDT, CDR2 YYEEEE. CDR3 residues: CASSADARGITDTQYF. The CDR3 coding sequence is TGTGCCAGCAGCGCTGATGCTAGGGGGATCACAGATACGCAGTATTTT.

The rearrangement links TRBV14 to TRBJ2-1, with 7 bases matching TRBD1. The CDR3 extends over 13 amino acids. Trimming cost V 6 bases and J 10 bases; bases outside gene matches: 9. Germline V gene lookup returns CDR1 SGHDN and CDR2 FVKESK. The CDR3 DNA is TGTGCCAGCAGGCCCGACAGGGCGGACGAGCAGTTCTTC. Translated, it gives CASRPDRADEQFF.

The chain couples TRBV5-5 to TRBJ2-7; weak D call: TRBD2 (7 bases). V was pared by 7 bases and J by 1 base, with 15 bases between. The germline V gene encodes CDR1 SGHKS and CDR2 YYEKEE (reference sequence). The CDR3 is 14 residues long. DNA for the CDR3: TGTGCCAGCTCACTGGGAGGGGGTTCCTACGAGCAGTACTTC. Amino acid sequence: CASSLGGGSYEQYF.

The genes are TRBV29-1 and TRBJ2-7; 10 bases fit TRBD1. This CDR3 has 13 residues. With V trimmed by 8 bases and J by 2 bases, 6 bases remained unmatched. Germline V gene sequence: CDR1 SQVTM, CDR2 ANQGSEA. The CDR3 sequence: CSIGTGEPYEQYF. The CDR3 DNA reads TGCAGCATCGGGACAGGGGAGCCCTACGAGCAGTACTTC.

The chain combines TRBV7-6 with TRBJ2-7; D gene unclear. CDR3 size: 14 residues. V was clipped by 5 bases and J by 2 bases, with 13 bases between them. Germline V gene data show CDR1 as SGHVS and CDR2 as FNYEAQ. CDR3: CASSAFAGTYEQYF. CDR3 nucleotides: TGTGCCAGCAGCGCGTTTGCAGGAACCTACGAGCAGTACTTC.

V gene TRBV6-5 combines with J gene TRBJ1-1; D gene ambiguous. CDR1 is MNHEY and CDR2 is SVGAGI in the germline V gene. The ends were cut back, 0 bases at V and 1 base at J, with 9 bases in the middle. The CDR3 contains 15 residues. For the CDR3, the DNA is TGTGCCAGCAGTTACTCACGGGCAGGGAACACTGAAGCTTTCTTT. This sequence encodes CASSYSRAGNTEAFF.

This clone was observed a single time. This chain joins TRBV7-9 and TRBJ1-5, with D possibly matching TRBD1 (5 bases). The CDR3 consists of 15 residues. CDR1 is SEHNR and CDR2 is FQNEAQ in the germline V gene (reference sequence). The V and J ends lost 3 bases and 5 bases respectively, with 14 bases between them. The CDR3 bases are TGTGCCAGCAGCTTGGAGGGGACGTCTCATCAGCCCCAGCATTTT. It is translated as CASSLEGTSHQPQHF. The full variable domain, completed using reference TRBV7-9 and TRBJ1-5, is DTGVSQNPRHKITKRGQNVTFRCDPISEHNRLYWYRQTLGQGPEFLTYFQNEAQLEKSRLLSDRFSAERPKGSFSTLEIQRTEQGDSAMYLCASSLEGTSHQPQHFGDGTRLSIL.

This chain connects TRBV27 to TRBJ1-1; D might be TRBD1 (6 bases). Germline CDR1 reads MNHEY; CDR2 reads SMNVEV (reference sequence). The CDR3 length is 15 residues. V was shortened by 4 bases and J by 0 bases, with 12 bases between the two germline ends. CDR3 protein: CASSSSQGMNTEAFF. The CDR3 DNA reads TGTGCCAGCAGTTCCTCACAGGGTATGAACACTGAAGCTTTCTTT.

V and J are TRBV4-3 and TRBJ1-5; D possibly corresponds to TRBD1 (5 bases). V was shortened by 4 bases and J by 1 base, with 8 bases between the two germline ends. This CDR3 has 14 residues. CDR1 LGHNA and CDR2 YSLEER come from the germline V gene. CDR3 amino acids: CASSLDRSNQPQHF. As DNA, the CDR3 is TGCGCCAGCAGCCTCGACAGAAGCAATCAGCCCCAGCATTTT.

This chain joins TRBV11-2 and TRBJ2-3; tentatively, D is TRBD1 or TRBD2 (5 bases each). The CDR3 contains 15 residues. The V end lost 1 base, the J end lost 1 base, and 9 bases lay between the germline ends. Germline V gene sequence: CDR1 SGHAT, CDR2 FQNNGV. The CDR3 DNA sequence: TGTGCCAGCAGCTTAGCGGGACGGCGCACAGATACGCAGTATTTT. Protein product: CASSLAGRRTDTQYF.

The chain employs TRBV25-1 and TRBJ2-7; 7 bases are a match to TRBD2. CDR3 length equals 13 residues. Germline CDR1 and CDR2: MGHDK and SYGVNS. Trimming took 4 bases from V and 1 from J; bases not matched to a gene: 1. The CDR3 spells CASSAGGSYEQYF. Written as DNA, the CDR3 is TGTGCCAGCAGTGCCGGGGGGTCCTACGAGCAGTACTTC.

This clone was detected a few times. Distinct nucleotide sequences in the sample also encode this CDR3. The V gene is TRBV13, the J gene TRBJ2-5; D not resolved. CDR1 is PRHDT and CDR2 is FYEKMQ in the germline V gene (reference sequence). Trimming cost V 0 bases and J 2 bases, with 7 bases left between them. The CDR3 contains 14 residues. CDR3: CASSLGAAQETQYF. The CDR3 region has the DNA TGTGCCAGCAGCTTAGGGGCAGCGCAAGAGACCCAGTACTTC.

This clone occurred a few times. The chain links TRBV7-9 to TRBJ2-2, with unresolved D. V dropped 6 bases and J dropped 6 bases, with 26 bases sitting between them. Germline V gives CDR1 SEHNR, CDR2 FQNEAQ (reference sequence). This CDR3 is 18 amino acids long. The CDR3 loop reads CASSKDPPRVQDPGELFF. The CDR3 coding sequence is TGTGCCAGCAGTAAAGACCCCCCTAGGGTGCAAGACCCCGGGGAGCTGTTTTTT.

The chain couples TRBV13 to TRBJ1-2; D not certain. The ends were cut back, 1 base at V and 5 bases at J, with 8 bases in the middle. The germline V gene encodes CDR1 PRHDT and CDR2 FYEKMQ (reference sequence). The CDR3 totals 13 residues. CDR3 sequence: CASSLESGYGYTF. The DNA of the CDR3 is TGTGCCAGCAGCTTAGAATCGGGGTATGGCTACACCTTC.

CDR3 protein: CASSFGTANPDYEQYF. CDR3 in DNA: TGTGCCAGCAGTTTCGGGACCGCAAACCCCGATTACGAGCAGTACTTC. This chain links TRBV28 with TRBJ2-7, with D perhaps TRBD1 or TRBD2 (5 bases each). Trimming removed 3 bases from V and 4 bases from J, with 19 bases in between. The CDR3 extends over 16 amino acids. Germline V gene data show CDR1 as MDHEN and CDR2 as SYDVKM.

The chain couples TRBV4-3 to TRBJ1-1, with no clear D. The CDR3 loop spans 14 amino acids. Trimming removed 3 bases from V and 5 bases from J, with 13 bases in between. Germline CDR1 LGHNA, CDR2 YSLEER. The DNA for the CDR3 is TGCGCCAGCAGCCACTTAGAGGGAGGGACTGAAGCTTTCTTT. As protein: CASSHLEGGTEAFF.

The chain links TRBV4-1 to TRBJ2-7; D may be TRBD1 or TRBD2 (5 bases each). CDR1 is MGHRA and CDR2 is YSYEKL in the germline V gene. Trimming took 0 bases from V and 5 from J, leaving 11 bases between them. This CDR3 is 14 amino acids long. The DNA for the CDR3 is TGCGCCAGCAGCCAAGACGAGGGGACCCACGAGCAGTACTTC. This translates into CASSQDEGTHEQYF.

The rearrangement uses TRBV14 and TRBJ1-1; D is uncertain. Germline CDR1 SGHDN, CDR2 FVKESK. V was pared by 2 bases and J by 4 bases, with 11 bases between. This CDR3 region has 14 residues. The CDR3 sequence is CASSQMGSATEAFF. CDR3 nucleotide sequence: TGTGCCAGCAGCCAAATGGGGTCGGCCACTGAAGCTTTCTTT.

This clone was seen only a few times. The DNA of the CDR3 is TGTGCCATCAGTGACGGACAGGGGAACACTGAAGCTTTCTTT. Encoded protein: CAISDGQGNTEAFF. The chain links TRBV10-3 to TRBJ1-1; TRBD1 matches 8 bases. The V gene end was trimmed by 3 bases and the J gene end by 1 base; junction bases not matched to a gene: 1. The CDR3 has 14 amino acids. Germline CDR1 ENHRY, CDR2 SYGVKD.

This rearrangement joins TRBV29-1 to TRBJ1-1, with 7 positions matching TRBD1. J lost 6 bases, V lost 4 bases, and 2 bases had no gene match. The CDR3 length is 11 residues. The V gene's germline CDR1 is SQVTM and CDR2 ANQGSEA. CDR3 in amino acids: CSVGQGPEAFF. In DNA form, the CDR3 reads TGCAGCGTTGGACAGGGCCCTGAAGCTTTCTTT.

This chain connects TRBV30 to TRBJ2-2; D is ambiguous. Per the germline V gene, CDR1 is GTSNPN and CDR2 is SVGIG (reference sequence). V was shortened by 6 bases and J by 7 bases, with 9 bases between the two germline ends. There are 11 residues in the CDR3. This CDR3 is CACLEFGELFF. DNA for the CDR3: TGTGCCTGCCTAGAGTTCGGGGAGCTGTTTTTT.

V and J are TRBV30 and TRBJ2-7; a weak D match, TRBD2 (5 bases). The germline gives CDR1 GTSNPN, CDR2 SVGIG (reference sequence). The CDR3 runs 15 residues. Trimming removed 0 bases at V and 3 bases at J, with 15 bases between. The CDR3 nucleotides read TGTGCCTGGAGTGTCAGTGCCGGACTTAACTACGAGCAGTACTTC. It codes for CAWSVSAGLNYEQYF.

This chain links TRBV7-9 with TRBJ2-7; D call uncertain. The CDR3 has 14 residues. Trimming removed 6 bases from V and 2 bases from J, with 14 bases in between. Germline values: CDR1 SEHNR, CDR2 FQNEAQ (reference sequence). DNA of the CDR3: TGTGCCAGCAGTCCCTCGGTAGGCACCTACGAGCAGTACTTC. Its translation: CASSPSVGTYEQYF.